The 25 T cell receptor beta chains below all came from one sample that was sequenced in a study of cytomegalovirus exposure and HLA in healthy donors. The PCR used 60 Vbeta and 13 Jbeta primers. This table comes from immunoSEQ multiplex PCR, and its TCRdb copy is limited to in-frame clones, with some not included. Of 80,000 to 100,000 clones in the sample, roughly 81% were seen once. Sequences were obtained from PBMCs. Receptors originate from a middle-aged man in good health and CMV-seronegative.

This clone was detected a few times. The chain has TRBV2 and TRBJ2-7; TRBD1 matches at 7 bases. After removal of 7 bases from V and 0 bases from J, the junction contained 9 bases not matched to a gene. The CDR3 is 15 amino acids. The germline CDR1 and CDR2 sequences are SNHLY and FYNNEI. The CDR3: CASTLDRKSSYEQYF. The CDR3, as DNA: TGTGCCAGCACACTGGACAGGAAGAGCTCCTACGAGCAGTACTTC.

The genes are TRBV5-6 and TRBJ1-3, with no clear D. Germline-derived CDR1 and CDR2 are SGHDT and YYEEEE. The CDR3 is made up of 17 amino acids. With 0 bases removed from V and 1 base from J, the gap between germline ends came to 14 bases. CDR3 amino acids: CASSLGAARVSGNTIYF. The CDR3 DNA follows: TGTGCCAGCAGCTTGGGGGCAGCCCGAGTTTCTGGAAACACCATATATTTT.

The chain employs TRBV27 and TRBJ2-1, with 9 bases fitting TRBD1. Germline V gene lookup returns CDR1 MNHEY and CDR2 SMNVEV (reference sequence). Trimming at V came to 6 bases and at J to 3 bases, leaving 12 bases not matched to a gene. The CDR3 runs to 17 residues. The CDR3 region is CASSWSNRGRFYNEQFF. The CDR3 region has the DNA TGTGCCAGCAGCTGGAGTAACAGGGGGCGGTTCTACAATGAGCAGTTCTTC.

CDR3 sequence: CASSLRGDRLNTEAFF. The CDR3 DNA follows: TGCGCCAGCAGCTTGAGGGGGGACAGATTGAACACTGAAGCTTTCTTT. The chain uses TRBV5-1 and TRBJ1-1; 7 nucleotides match TRBD1. The germline V gene has CDR1 SGHRS and CDR2 YFSETQ. V lost 1 base and J lost 0; bases outside the gene matches: 6. CDR3 length equals 16 residues.

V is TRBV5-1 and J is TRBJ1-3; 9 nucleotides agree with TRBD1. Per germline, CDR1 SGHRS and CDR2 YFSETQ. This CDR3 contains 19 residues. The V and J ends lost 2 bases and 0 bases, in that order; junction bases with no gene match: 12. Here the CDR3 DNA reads TGCGCCAGCAGCTTAAGTCCCGGGACAGGGTTAAGCTCTGGAAACACCATATATTTT. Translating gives CASSLSPGTGLSSGNTIYF.

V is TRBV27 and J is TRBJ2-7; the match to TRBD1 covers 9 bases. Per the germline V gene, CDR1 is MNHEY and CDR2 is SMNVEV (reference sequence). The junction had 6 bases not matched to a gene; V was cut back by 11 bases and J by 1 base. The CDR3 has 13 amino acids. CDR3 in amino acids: CAGTGTGSYEQYF. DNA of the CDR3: TGTGCCGGAACCGGGACAGGGTCCTACGAGCAGTACTTC.

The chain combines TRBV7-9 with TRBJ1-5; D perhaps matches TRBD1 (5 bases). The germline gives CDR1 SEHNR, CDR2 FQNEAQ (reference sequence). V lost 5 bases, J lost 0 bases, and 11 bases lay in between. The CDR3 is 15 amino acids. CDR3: CASSHPGDSNQPQHF. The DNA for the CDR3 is TGTGCCAGCAGCCATCCGGGGGATAGCAATCAGCCCCAGCATTTT.

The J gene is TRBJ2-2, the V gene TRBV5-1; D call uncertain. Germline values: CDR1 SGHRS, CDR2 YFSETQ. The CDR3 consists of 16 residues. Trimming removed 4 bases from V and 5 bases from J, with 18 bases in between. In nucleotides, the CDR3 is TGCGCCAGCAGCCCACATGATCCGAAATTAACCGGGGAGCTGTTTTTT. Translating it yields CASSPHDPKLTGELFF. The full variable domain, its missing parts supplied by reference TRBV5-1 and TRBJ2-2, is KAGVTQTPRYLIKTRGQQVTLSCSPISGHRSVSWYQQTPGQGLQFLFEYFSETQRNKGNFPGRFSGRQFSNSRSEMNVSTLELGDSALYLCASSPHDPKLTGELFFGEGSRLTVL.

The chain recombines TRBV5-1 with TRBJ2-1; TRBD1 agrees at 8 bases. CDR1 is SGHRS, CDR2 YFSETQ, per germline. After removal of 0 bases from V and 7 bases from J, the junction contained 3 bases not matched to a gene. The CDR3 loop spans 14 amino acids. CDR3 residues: CASSLGQGANEQFF. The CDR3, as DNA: TGCGCCAGCAGCTTGGGGCAGGGGGCGAATGAGCAGTTCTTC.

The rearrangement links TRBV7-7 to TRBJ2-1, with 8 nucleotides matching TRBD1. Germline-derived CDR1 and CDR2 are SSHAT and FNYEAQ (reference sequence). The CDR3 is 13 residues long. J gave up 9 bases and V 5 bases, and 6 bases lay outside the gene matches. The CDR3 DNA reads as TGTGCCAGCAGCCTCCAGGGGGCTGGTGAGCAGTTCTTC. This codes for CASSLQGAGEQFF.

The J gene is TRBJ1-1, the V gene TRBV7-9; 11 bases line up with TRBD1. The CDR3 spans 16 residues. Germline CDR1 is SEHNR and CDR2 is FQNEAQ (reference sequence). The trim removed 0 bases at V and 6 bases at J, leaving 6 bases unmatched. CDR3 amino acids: CASSLADRGLGAEAFF. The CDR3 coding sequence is TGTGCCAGCAGCTTAGCGGACAGGGGGCTTGGGGCTGAAGCTTTCTTT.

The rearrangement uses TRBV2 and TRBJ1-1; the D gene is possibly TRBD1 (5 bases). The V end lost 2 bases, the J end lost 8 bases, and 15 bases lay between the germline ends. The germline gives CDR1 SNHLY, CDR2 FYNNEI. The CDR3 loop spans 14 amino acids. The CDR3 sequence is CASSERQGGEEAFF. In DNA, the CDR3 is TGTGCCAGCAGTGAAAGGCAGGGAGGAGAGGAAGCTTTCTTT. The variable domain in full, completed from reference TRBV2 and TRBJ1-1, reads EPEVTQTPSHQVTQMGQEVILRCVPISNHLYFYWYRQILGQKVEFLVSFYNNEISEKSEIFDDQFSVERPDGSNFTLKIRSTKLEDSAMYFCASSERQGGEEAFFGQGTRLTVV.

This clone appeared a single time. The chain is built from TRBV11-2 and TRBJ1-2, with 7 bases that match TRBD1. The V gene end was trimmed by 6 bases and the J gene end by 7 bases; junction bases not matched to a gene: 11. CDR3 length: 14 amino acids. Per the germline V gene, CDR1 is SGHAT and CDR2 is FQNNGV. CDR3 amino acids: CASRQQGGIIGYTF. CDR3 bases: TGTGCCAGCAGGCAGCAGGGGGGCATAATTGGCTACACCTTC.

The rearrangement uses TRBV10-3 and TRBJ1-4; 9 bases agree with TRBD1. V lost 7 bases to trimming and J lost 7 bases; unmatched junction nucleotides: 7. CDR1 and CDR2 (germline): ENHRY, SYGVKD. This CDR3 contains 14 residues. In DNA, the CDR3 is TGTGCCATCAACACAGGGGGCCGGGGTGAAAAACTGTTTTTT. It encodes CAINTGGRGEKLFF.

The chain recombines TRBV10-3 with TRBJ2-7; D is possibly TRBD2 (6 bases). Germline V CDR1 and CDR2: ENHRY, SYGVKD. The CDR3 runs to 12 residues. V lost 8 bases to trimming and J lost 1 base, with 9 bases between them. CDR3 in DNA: TGTGCCATCGGCGGGGCTTCCTACGAGCAGTACTTC. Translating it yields CAIGGASYEQYF.

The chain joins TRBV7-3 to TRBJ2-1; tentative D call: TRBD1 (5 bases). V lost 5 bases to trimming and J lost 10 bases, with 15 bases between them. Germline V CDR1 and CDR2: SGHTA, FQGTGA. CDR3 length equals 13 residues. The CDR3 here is CASSGIGVGEQFF. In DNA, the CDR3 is TGTGCCAGCAGCGGAATAGGGGTTGGGGAGCAGTTCTTC.

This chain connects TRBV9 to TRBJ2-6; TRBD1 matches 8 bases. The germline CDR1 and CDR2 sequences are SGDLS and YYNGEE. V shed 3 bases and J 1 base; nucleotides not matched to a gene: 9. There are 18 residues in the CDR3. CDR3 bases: TGTGCCAGCAGCGGAAGGACAGGGTTTATGTCTGGGGCCAACGTCCTGACTTTC. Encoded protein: CASSGRTGFMSGANVLTF.

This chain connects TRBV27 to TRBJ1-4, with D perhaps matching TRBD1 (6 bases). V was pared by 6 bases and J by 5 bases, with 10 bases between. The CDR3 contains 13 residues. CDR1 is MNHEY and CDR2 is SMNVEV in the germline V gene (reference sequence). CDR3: CASRNRANEKLFF. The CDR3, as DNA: TGTGCCAGCAGGAACAGGGCGAATGAAAAACTGTTTTTT.

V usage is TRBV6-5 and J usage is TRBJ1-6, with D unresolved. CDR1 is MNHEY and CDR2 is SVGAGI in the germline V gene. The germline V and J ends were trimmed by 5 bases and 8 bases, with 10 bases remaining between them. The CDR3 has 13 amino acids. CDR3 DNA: TGTGCCAGCAGTCGTAGTTATGATTCACCCCTCCACTTT. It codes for CASSRSYDSPLHF.

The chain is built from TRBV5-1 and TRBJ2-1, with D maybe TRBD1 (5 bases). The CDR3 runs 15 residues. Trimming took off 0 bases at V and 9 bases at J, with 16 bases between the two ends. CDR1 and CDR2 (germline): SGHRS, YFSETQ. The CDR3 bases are TGCGCCAGCAGCTTGGATAGTCCGCAGGGTGGTGAGCAGTTCTTC. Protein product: CASSLDSPQGGEQFF.

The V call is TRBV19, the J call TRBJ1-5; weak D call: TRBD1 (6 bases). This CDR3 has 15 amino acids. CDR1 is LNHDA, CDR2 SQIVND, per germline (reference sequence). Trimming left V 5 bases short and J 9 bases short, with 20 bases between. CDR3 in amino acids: CASSLQTQGWRPQHF. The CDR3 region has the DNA TGTGCCAGTAGTCTGCAAACGCAGGGGTGGAGGCCCCAGCATTTT.

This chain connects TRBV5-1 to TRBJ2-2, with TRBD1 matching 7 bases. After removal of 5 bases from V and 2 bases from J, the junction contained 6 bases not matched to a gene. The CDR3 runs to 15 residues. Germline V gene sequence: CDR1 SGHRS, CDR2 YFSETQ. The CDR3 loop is CASRSGQRNTGELFF. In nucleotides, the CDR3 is TGCGCCAGCAGATCGGGACAGAGAAACACCGGGGAGCTGTTTTTT.

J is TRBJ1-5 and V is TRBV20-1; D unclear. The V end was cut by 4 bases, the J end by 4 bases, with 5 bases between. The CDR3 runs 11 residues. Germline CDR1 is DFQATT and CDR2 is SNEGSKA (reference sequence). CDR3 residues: CSATGNQPQHF. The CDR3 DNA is TGCAGTGCTACGGGAAATCAGCCCCAGCATTTT.

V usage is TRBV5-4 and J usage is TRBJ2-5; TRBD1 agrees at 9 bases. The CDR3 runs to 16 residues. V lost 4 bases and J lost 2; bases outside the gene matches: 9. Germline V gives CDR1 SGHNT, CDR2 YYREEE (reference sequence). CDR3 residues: CASSKRQDRGQETQYF. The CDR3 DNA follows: TGTGCCAGCAGCAAAAGACAGGACAGGGGACAAGAGACCCAGTACTTC.

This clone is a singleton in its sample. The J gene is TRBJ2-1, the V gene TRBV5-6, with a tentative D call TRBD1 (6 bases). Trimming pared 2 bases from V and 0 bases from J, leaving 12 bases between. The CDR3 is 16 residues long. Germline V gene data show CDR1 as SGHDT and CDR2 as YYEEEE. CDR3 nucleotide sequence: TGTGCCAGCAGCTTTGCCGGACAGAGCTCCTACAATGAGCAGTTCTTC. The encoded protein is CASSFAGQSSYNEQFF. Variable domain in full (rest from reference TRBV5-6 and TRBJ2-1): DAGVTQSPTHLIKTRGQQVTLRCSPKSGHDTVSWYQQALGQGPQFIFQYYEEEERQRGNFPDRFSGHQFPNYSSELNVNALLLGDSALYLCASSFAGQSSYNEQFFGPGTRLTVL.